This TCR beta chain came from a study of CXCR4 blockade with PD-1 therapy in pancreatic cancer. The V gene's germline CDR1 is MDHEN and CDR2 SYDVKM. V was cut by 6 bases and J by 7 bases, with 19 bases left in between. This CDR3 has 15 amino acids. Generated by immunoSEQ multiplex PCR, the TCRdb table keeps only in-frame clones and is missing some. The data hold roughly 15,000 clones, with over 60% observed a single time. Details on this clone: Its specificity is unknown.

Notes on the study in general: Antigen-specificity overlap of convergent dominant clones remained unconfirmed. Clone frequency correlated with its number of distinct nucleotide rearrangements. Survival did not correlate with tumor clonality, which averaged 0.14 versus 0.05.

Sequencing was performed on tumor tissue. The V gene is TRBV28, the J gene TRBJ1-5; D perhaps matches TRBD1 (5 bases). This clonotype originated in a human donor with pancreatic ductal adenocarcinoma. CDR3 protein: CASRKGRTGWQPQHF. The CDR3 DNA is TGTGCCAGCAGAAAGGGTCGTACAGGATGGCAGCCCCAGCATTTT.